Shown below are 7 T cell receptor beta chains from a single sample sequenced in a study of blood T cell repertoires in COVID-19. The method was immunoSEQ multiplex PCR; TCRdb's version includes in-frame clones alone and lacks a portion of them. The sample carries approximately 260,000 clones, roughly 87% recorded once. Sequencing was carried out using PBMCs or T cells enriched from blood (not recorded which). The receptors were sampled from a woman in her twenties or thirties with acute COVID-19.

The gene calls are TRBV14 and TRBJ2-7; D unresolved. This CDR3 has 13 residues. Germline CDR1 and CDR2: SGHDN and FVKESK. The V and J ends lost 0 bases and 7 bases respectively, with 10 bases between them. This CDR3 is CASSQDSFGEQYF. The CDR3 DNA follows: TGTGCCAGCAGCCAAGATTCCTTCGGGGAGCAGTACTTC.

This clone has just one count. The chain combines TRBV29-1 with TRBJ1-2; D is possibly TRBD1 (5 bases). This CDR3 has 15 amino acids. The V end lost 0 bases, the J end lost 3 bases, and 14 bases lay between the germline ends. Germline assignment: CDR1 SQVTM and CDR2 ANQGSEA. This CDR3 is CSVEDRVGDDYGYTF. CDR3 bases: TGCAGCGTTGAAGATCGGGTAGGGGATGACTATGGCTACACCTTC.

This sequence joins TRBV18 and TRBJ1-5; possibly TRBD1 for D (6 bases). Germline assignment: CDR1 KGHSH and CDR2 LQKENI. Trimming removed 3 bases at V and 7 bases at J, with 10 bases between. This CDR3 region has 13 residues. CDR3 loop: CASSPAGEQPQHF. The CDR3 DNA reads TGTGCCAGCTCACCGGCAGGGGAGCAGCCCCAGCATTTT.

CDR3 loop: CASSLRFPFAGYTF. The CDR3 DNA follows: TGTGCCAGCAGCCTGAGGTTTCCTTTCGCTGGCTACACCTTC. This chain joins TRBV5-4 and TRBJ1-2; D not resolved. This CDR3 spans 14 amino acids. V was cut by 4 bases and J by 7 bases, with 17 bases left in between. The germline CDR1 and CDR2 sequences are SGHNT and YYREEE (reference sequence). The variable domain in full, with the rest retrieved from reference TRBV5-4 and TRBJ1-2, is ETGVTQSPTHLIKTRGQQVTLRCSSQSGHNTVSWYQQALGQGPQFIFQYYREEENGRGNFPPRFSGLQFPNYSSELNVNALELDDSALYLCASSLRFPFAGYTFGSGTRLTVV.

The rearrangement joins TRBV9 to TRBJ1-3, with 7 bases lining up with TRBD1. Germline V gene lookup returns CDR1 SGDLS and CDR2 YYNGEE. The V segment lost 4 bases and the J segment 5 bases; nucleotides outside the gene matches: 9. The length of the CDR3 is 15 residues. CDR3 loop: CASSPRQGARNTIYF. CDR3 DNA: TGTGCCAGCAGCCCTCGACAGGGAGCAAGAAACACCATATATTTT. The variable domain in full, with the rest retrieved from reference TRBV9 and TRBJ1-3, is DSGVTQTPKHLITATGQRVTLRCSPRSGDLSVYWYQQSLDQGLQFLIQYYNGEERAKGNILERFSAQQFPDLHSELNLSSLELGDSALYFCASSPRQGARNTIYFGEGSWLTVV.

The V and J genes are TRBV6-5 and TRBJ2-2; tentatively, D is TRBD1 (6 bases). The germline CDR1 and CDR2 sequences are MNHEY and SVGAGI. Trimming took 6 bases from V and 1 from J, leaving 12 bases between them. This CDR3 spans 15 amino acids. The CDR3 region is CASRLDSRNTGELFF. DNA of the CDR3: TGTGCCAGCAGATTGGACAGTCGGAACACCGGGGAGCTGTTTTTT.

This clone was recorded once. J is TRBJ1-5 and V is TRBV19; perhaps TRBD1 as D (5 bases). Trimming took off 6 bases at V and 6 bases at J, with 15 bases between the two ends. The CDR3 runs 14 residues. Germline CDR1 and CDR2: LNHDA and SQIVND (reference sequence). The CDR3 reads CASRRGEGSQPQHF. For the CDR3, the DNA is TGTGCCAGTAGGCGGGGGGAGGGAAGTCAGCCCCAGCATTTT.